Each of the 17 T cell receptor beta chains below was sequenced from the same sample in a study of identical twins. TCRdb ran MiXCR on the 5' RACE reads and lists one entry per CDR3 protein. This sample has approximately 470,000 distinct CDR3 sequences, with 14% found just once. These data also formed part of another study, on yellow fever vaccine responses in identical twins.

The sequencing input was CD4+ T cells sorted from blood. The origin of the receptors is a woman in her late teens or twenties in good health.

This clonotype has a handful of counts. This chain joins TRBV7-2 and TRBJ2-5; no reliable D call. The CDR3 length is 15 residues. Trimming took off 2 bases at V and 1 base at J, with 11 bases between the two ends. Germline V gene data show CDR1 as SGHTA and CDR2 as FQGNSA. In DNA form, the CDR3 reads TGTGCCAGCAGCTTAACTAACGGGTTCCAAGAGACCCAGTACTTC. Encoded protein: CASSLTNGFQETQYF.

This clonotype has only a few counts. The V call is TRBV29-1, the J call TRBJ2-2, with 11 bases identical to TRBD2. This CDR3 comprises 16 residues. Germline V gene sequence: CDR1 SQVTM, CDR2 ANQGSEA. The ends lost 6 bases at V and 2 bases at J; junction bases unmatched: 8. The CDR3 nucleotides are TGCAGCGTAGGGAAGGGACTAGCGGAAAACACCGGGGAGCTGTTTTTT. Amino acid sequence: CSVGKGLAENTGELFF.

This clonotype came up once. CDR3 residues: CASSTPGRQSSYEQYF. DNA of the CDR3: TGCGCCAGCAGCACGCCGGGACGGCAATCCTCCTACGAGCAGTACTTC. The J gene is TRBJ2-7, the V gene TRBV4-1; possibly TRBD1 or TRBD2 for D (5 bases each). Germline loops: CDR1 MGHRA, CDR2 YSYEKL. Between the trimmed V and J ends, which lost 5 bases and 0 bases, there was a span of 17 bases. The CDR3 loop spans 16 amino acids.

The sample holds a few counts of this clonotype. Written as DNA, the CDR3 is TGTGCCAGCAGTTTGGGACAGGGTCCGGGGCGGTTCTTC. Translated: CASSLGQGPGRFF. The chain uses TRBV12-3 or TRBV12-4 and TRBJ2-1; TRBD1 matches 9 bases. This CDR3 is built from 13 residues. J was trimmed by 15 bases and V by 3 bases; bases with no gene match: 9.

This clonotype has more than one count but fewer than ten. CDR3 in DNA: TGTGCCAGCGTGTCGGACAGGGGACCCTACAATGAGCAGTTCTTC. Residues: CASVSDRGPYNEQFF. This chain joins TRBV2 and TRBJ2-1; TRBD1 matches at 9 bases. The germline V gene has CDR1 SNHLY and CDR2 FYNNEI. This CDR3 is built from 15 residues. V gave up 8 bases and J gave up 2 bases; unmatched junction bases: 7.

This clonotype has just a few counts. The chain is built from TRBV9 and TRBJ2-1; perhaps TRBD2 as D (5 bases). Germline CDR1 reads SGDLS; CDR2 reads YYNGEE. V dropped 4 bases and J dropped 8 bases, with 10 bases sitting between them. This CDR3 comprises 12 residues. The DNA of the CDR3 is TGTGCCAGCAGCCGACGTAGCGATGAGCAGTTCTTC. Translation: CASSRRSDEQFF.

This clonotype was detected many times. This chain links TRBV11-1 with TRBJ2-1, with 14 positions matching TRBD2. Germline loops: CDR1 SGHAT, CDR2 FQDESV (reference sequence). The J segment lost 2 bases and the V segment lost 4 bases, leaving 7 bases of the junction unmatched. The CDR3 spans 18 residues. CDR3 loop: CASSSVKGLAGAYNEQFF. The CDR3 nucleotides are TGTGCCAGCAGCTCCGTTAAGGGACTAGCGGGGGCCTACAATGAGCAGTTCTTC.

This rearrangement joins TRBV7-2 to TRBJ1-4, with 8 nucleotides matching TRBD1. The CDR3 loop spans 17 amino acids. CDR1 and CDR2 from the germline V gene are SGHTA and FQGNSA. The V gene end was trimmed by 1 base and the J gene end by 2 bases; junction bases not matched to a gene: 6. The CDR3 spells CASSLVGRGRTNEKLFF. In nucleotides, the CDR3 is TGTGCCAGCAGCTTAGTGGGCAGGGGGCGTACTAATGAAAAACTGTTTTTT. Variable domain in full (rest from reference TRBV7-2 and TRBJ1-4): GAGVSQSPSNKVTEKGKDVELRCDPISGHTALYWYRQSLGQGLEFLIYFQGNSAPDKSGLPSDRFSAERTGGSVSTLTIQRTQQEDSAVYLCASSLVGRGRTNEKLFFGSGTQLSVL.

The chain employs TRBV2 and TRBJ2-5, with 7 bases aligning to TRBD2. The CDR3 has 17 residues. Germline lookup yields CDR1 SNHLY and CDR2 FYNNEI. J was trimmed by 1 base and V by 4 bases; bases with no gene match: 12. CDR3 nucleotide sequence: TGTGCCAGCAGTGCCCCTCTACTAGCGAACCCCCAAGAGACCCAGTACTTC. It specifies CASSAPLLANPQETQYF.

The V and J genes are TRBV7-2 and TRBJ2-3, with 9 bases fitting TRBD2. The germline gives CDR1 SGHTA, CDR2 FQGNSA. This CDR3 is 17 amino acids long. V gave up 5 bases and J gave up 8 bases; unmatched junction bases: 17. CDR3 region: CASSPLVVSGGSRTQYF. The CDR3 DNA is TGTGCCAGCAGCCCGTTGGTGGTTAGCGGGGGCTCACGTACGCAGTATTTT.

This clonotype was detected ten times or more. The gene calls are TRBV12-3 or TRBV12-4 and TRBJ2-7; no reliable D call. The V end was cut by 3 bases, the J end by 1 base, with 19 bases between. The CDR3 loop spans 17 amino acids. DNA of the CDR3: TGTGCCAGCAGTTTTTCGAGGATGGGCATATCATCCTACGAGCAGTACTTC. This codes for CASSFSRMGISSYEQYF.

This clonotype has more than one count but fewer than ten. This chain joins TRBV12-3 or TRBV12-4 and TRBJ1-6, with unresolved D. V lost 6 bases to trimming and J lost 8 bases, with 8 bases between them. The CDR3 runs to 12 residues. CDR3 nucleotide sequence: TGTGCCAGCAGAATAGCCCATTCACCCCTCCACTTT. Translating gives CASRIAHSPLHF.

V usage is TRBV7-2 and J usage is TRBJ2-3; a possible D gene is TRBD2 (5 bases). Germline V gene lookup returns CDR1 SGHTA and CDR2 FQGNSA. The CDR3 spans 16 residues. V dropped 1 base and J dropped 2 bases, with 13 bases sitting between them. CDR3 region: CASSLGERSYTDTQYF. DNA of the CDR3: TGTGCCAGCAGCTTAGGGGAGCGGAGTTACACAGATACGCAGTATTTT.

The chain joins TRBV18 to TRBJ2-1, with D possibly TRBD1 on 5 matching bases. Germline lookup yields CDR1 KGHSH and CDR2 LQKENI. The V end lost 2 bases, the J end lost 3 bases, and 8 bases lay between the germline ends. CDR3 length: 14 residues. The CDR3 sequence is CASSPLGDYNEQFF. In DNA, the CDR3 is TGTGCCAGCTCACCATTAGGGGACTACAATGAGCAGTTCTTC. Together with reference TRBV18 and TRBJ2-1, the CDR3 gives the full variable domain: NAGVMQNPRHLVRRRGQEARLRCSPMKGHSHVYWYRQLPEEGLKFMVYLQKENIIDESGMPKERFSAEFPKEGPSILRIQQVVRGDSAAYFCASSPLGDYNEQFFGPGTRLTVL.

This clonotype was observed at least ten times. The chain is built from TRBV2 and TRBJ1-2; 9 bases match TRBD1. The CDR3 totals 14 residues. Germline V gene data show CDR1 as SNHLY and CDR2 as FYNNEI. V dropped 6 bases and J dropped 5; count of bases not matched to a gene: 7. CDR3 loop: CASSPDRGGYGYTF. CDR3 coding DNA: TGTGCCAGCAGCCCGGACAGGGGTGGGTATGGCTACACCTTC.

This chain joins TRBV15 and TRBJ2-7; the D gene is possibly TRBD1 (6 bases). Trimming cost V 1 base and J 5 bases, with 15 bases left between them. The germline gives CDR1 LNHNV, CDR2 YYDKDF (reference sequence). The CDR3 runs to 15 residues. The CDR3 bases are TGTGCCACCAGCAGAGTTGGTCAGGGGTTCCACGAGCAGTACTTC. Its protein is CATSRVGQGFHEQYF.

This clonotype came up a few times. Here the CDR3 omits its conserved ending phenylalanine or tryptophan, so a read error is the likely source. The V gene is TRBV12-3 or TRBV12-4, the J gene TRBJ1-3; unclear D gene. The CDR3 is 14 amino acids. Trimming stripped 3 bases from V and 0 bases from J, with 6 bases between. The CDR3 sequence: CASSFVSSGNTIYS. The CDR3 DNA sequence: TGTGCCAGCAGTTTTGTGTCCTCTGGAAACACCATATATTCT.